The rows below give T cell receptor beta chains drawn from one sample of a study of blood T cell repertoires in COVID-19. Assay: immunoSEQ multiplex PCR; the TCRdb copy retains only in-frame clones and omits some. Here the sample spans about 57,000 clones, around 80% being singletons. Input material: peripheral blood. These receptors were obtained from a woman at least 80 years old with acute or convalescent COVID-19. Each CDR3 is given with its conserved first and last residue. Each record gives: D gene, clone size, J gene, V gene, CDR3 DNA, CDR3 protein. A D gene is named only where the DNA matches it firmly. Size is omitted from some rows. Given values are once, few, many or a class for expanded clones.

D gene: TRBD1
clone size: once
J gene: TRBJ1-2
V gene: TRBV28
CDR3 DNA: TGTGCCAGCACTAGCGGACAGGGGGCATACGGCTACACCTTC
CDR3 protein: CASTSGQGAYGYTF

D gene: -
clone size: -
J gene: TRBJ2-6
V gene: TRBV28
CDR3 DNA: TGTGCCAGCACATCCCCCAGGGCCAGCTCTGGGGCCAACGTCCTGACTTTC
CDR3 protein: CASTSPRASSGANVLTF

D gene: -
clone size: -
J gene: TRBJ1-6
V gene: TRBV2
CDR3 DNA: TGTGCCAGCAGCAGAACCGGGCCCGGACTTGGTAATTCACCCCTCCACTTT
CDR3 protein: CASSRTGPGLGNSPLHF

D gene: -
clone size: once
J gene: TRBJ2-2
V gene: TRBV4-1
CDR3 DNA: TGCGCCAGCAGCCAACCTCATCCGGGGGACACCGGGGAGCTGTTTTTT
CDR3 protein: CASSQPHPGDTGELFF

D gene: -
clone size: -
J gene: TRBJ1-5
V gene: TRBV28
CDR3 DNA: TGTGCCAGCAGTTTATCAGGATTCAATCAGCCCCAGCATTTT
CDR3 protein: CASSLSGFNQPQHF

D gene: -
clone size: -
J gene: TRBJ1-3
V gene: TRBV7-8
CDR3 DNA: TGTGCCAGCAGCTTAAGCAGGCAGAATACTGGAAACACCATATATTTT
CDR3 protein: CASSLSRQNTGNTIYF

D gene: -
clone size: -
J gene: TRBJ2-7
V gene: TRBV19
CDR3 DNA: TGTGCCAGTAGCCCGGGGTCCTACGAGCAGTACTTC
CDR3 protein: CASSPGSYEQYF

D gene: -
clone size: -
J gene: TRBJ2-7
V gene: TRBV4-1
CDR3 DNA: TGCGCCAGCAGGGGGGCGGCCTCCTACGAGCAGTACTTC
CDR3 protein: CASRGAASYEQYF

D gene: TRBD1
clone size: -
J gene: TRBJ2-2
V gene: TRBV5-5
CDR3 DNA: TGTGCCAGCAGCTTGAGACAGGGGGCGGCCACCGGGGAGCTGTTTTTT
CDR3 protein: CASSLRQGAATGELFF

D gene: -
clone size: -
J gene: TRBJ2-3
V gene: TRBV3-1/TRBV3-2
CDR3 DNA: TGTGCCAGCAGCCAAGATCTGGGGGGTCGCGGTACAGATACGCAGTATTTT
CDR3 protein: CASSQDLGGRGTDTQYF

D gene: -
clone size: -
J gene: TRBJ2-5
V gene: TRBV7-6
CDR3 DNA: TGTGCCAGCAGCTTAGCGGCCGGGGGAAACTCTGAGACCCAGTACTTC
CDR3 protein: CASSLAAGGNSETQYF

D gene: TRBD2
clone size: -
J gene: TRBJ2-7
V gene: TRBV2
CDR3 DNA: TGTGCCAGCAGTGTACTTCCGGCGGGAGACGCCACCGAGCAGTACTTC
CDR3 protein: CASSVLPAGDATEQYF

D gene: -
clone size: -
J gene: TRBJ2-2
V gene: TRBV18
CDR3 DNA: TGTGCCAGCTCATACGACAGACCCGTGAGCGGGGAGCTGTTTTTT
CDR3 protein: CASSYDRPVSGELFF

D gene: -
clone size: -
J gene: TRBJ2-6
V gene: TRBV30
CDR3 DNA: TGTGCCTGGAGTGGTATGGGGCCTGGGGCCAACGTCCTGACTTTC
CDR3 protein: CAWSGMGPGANVLTF

D gene: -
clone size: -
J gene: TRBJ1-1
V gene: TRBV4-1
CDR3 DNA: TGCGCCAGCAGCCAAGGAGGACTGCTGAACACTGAAGCTTTCTTT
CDR3 protein: CASSQGGLLNTEAFF

D gene: -
clone size: -
J gene: TRBJ2-1
V gene: TRBV5-1
CDR3 DNA: TGCGCCAGCAGCCTCACAGGGAATGAGCAGTTCTTC
CDR3 protein: CASSLTGNEQFF

D gene: -
clone size: -
J gene: TRBJ2-7
V gene: TRBV2
CDR3 DNA: TGTGCCAGCGCGGCAGGGTCCTACGAGCAGTACTTC
CDR3 protein: CASAAGSYEQYF

D gene: -
clone size: -
J gene: TRBJ1-3
V gene: TRBV5-1
CDR3 DNA: TGCGCCAGCAGCTCGGGACCCAGGGAGGTAGTCGGAAACACCATATATTTT
CDR3 protein: CASSSGPREVVGNTIYF

D gene: TRBD2
clone size: -
J gene: TRBJ2-5
V gene: TRBV5-1
CDR3 DNA: TGCGCCAGCAAGAATAGCGGGGGGAGCCAAGAGACCCAGTACTTC
CDR3 protein: CASKNSGGSQETQYF

D gene: -
clone size: -
J gene: TRBJ1-2
V gene: TRBV27
CDR3 DNA: TGTGCCAGCAGTTCCCGGACTGTCGGCCCGGGCTACACCTTC
CDR3 protein: CASSSRTVGPGYTF

D gene: -
clone size: few
J gene: TRBJ1-2
V gene: TRBV5-1
CDR3 DNA: TGCGCCAGCAGCTTGGCCGGGACGAGTTTCGGGGGCTATGGCTACACCTTC
CDR3 protein: CASSLAGTSFGGYGYTF

D gene: TRBD1
clone size: -
J gene: TRBJ1-4
V gene: TRBV28
CDR3 DNA: TGTGCCAGCAGTTTATCCGGACAGGGGGATGAAAAACTGTTTTTT
CDR3 protein: CASSLSGQGDEKLFF

D gene: TRBD1
clone size: -
J gene: TRBJ1-5
V gene: TRBV18
CDR3 DNA: TGTGCCAGCTCATCGAGAAGCACCAGGGGGGTGAGCAATCAGCCCCAGCATTTT
CDR3 protein: CASSSRSTRGVSNQPQHF

D gene: TRBD1
clone size: -
J gene: TRBJ2-5
V gene: TRBV2
CDR3 DNA: TGTGCCAGCAGGATACAGGGGGCGAGCGAGACCCAGTACTTC
CDR3 protein: CASRIQGASETQYF

D gene: -
clone size: -
J gene: TRBJ1-4
V gene: TRBV19
CDR3 DNA: TGTGCCAGTACGGAGGGTGGGTCAAAACTGTTTTTT
CDR3 protein: CASTEGGSKLFF

D gene: -
clone size: -
J gene: TRBJ2-7
V gene: TRBV10-3
CDR3 DNA: TGTGCCATCAGTGATCCGAGGGAGGATTACGAGCAGTACTTC
CDR3 protein: CAISDPREDYEQYF

D gene: -
clone size: once
J gene: TRBJ2-1
V gene: TRBV6-5
CDR3 DNA: TGTGCCAGCACCCCTTCTGGGGGGGGCCGGGAGCAGTTCTTC
CDR3 protein: CASTPSGGGREQFF

D gene: -
clone size: -
J gene: TRBJ1-6
V gene: TRBV18
CDR3 DNA: TGTGCCAGCTCACCAGGGAGGGACTTCGATTCACCCCTCCACTTT
CDR3 protein: CASSPGRDFDSPLHF

D gene: -
clone size: -
J gene: TRBJ1-6
V gene: TRBV2
CDR3 DNA: TGTGCCAGCAGTCGGCAGGACTTCAGCACCCTCCACTTT
CDR3 protein: CASSRQDFSTLHF

D gene: -
clone size: -
J gene: TRBJ2-1
V gene: TRBV4-1
CDR3 DNA: TGCGCCAGCAGCCAAGATTCCAATCGGGATGAGCAGTTCTTC
CDR3 protein: CASSQDSNRDEQFF

D gene: -
clone size: -
J gene: TRBJ2-7
V gene: TRBV19
CDR3 DNA: TGTGCCAGTAGTATAGATGCGGGATCCAACGAGCAGTACTTC
CDR3 protein: CASSIDAGSNEQYF

D gene: TRBD2
clone size: -
J gene: TRBJ2-7
V gene: TRBV2
CDR3 DNA: TGTGCCAGCAGGACTAGCGGATCGTCCTACGAGCAGTACTTC
CDR3 protein: CASRTSGSSYEQYF

D gene: -
clone size: -
J gene: TRBJ2-5
V gene: TRBV11-2
CDR3 DNA: TGTGCCAGCAGCTTAGGGGCGAAACAGGGATCGGAGACCCAGTACTTC
CDR3 protein: CASSLGAKQGSETQYF

D gene: -
clone size: once
J gene: TRBJ1-1
V gene: TRBV18
CDR3 DNA: TGTGCCAGCTCCCCAGCAGTCGGGTTCGGAGCTTTCTTT
CDR3 protein: CASSPAVGFGAFF

D gene: -
clone size: -
J gene: TRBJ1-2
V gene: TRBV6-5
CDR3 DNA: TGTGCCAGCAGTCCCCGAATACAGGGCTACACCTTC
CDR3 protein: CASSPRIQGYTF

D gene: TRBD2
clone size: -
J gene: TRBJ2-1
V gene: TRBV28
CDR3 DNA: TGTGCCAGCAGGGGGGTAGCGGGAAATGACAATGAGCAGTTCTTC
CDR3 protein: CASRGVAGNDNEQFF

D gene: TRBD2
clone size: -
J gene: TRBJ2-3
V gene: TRBV29-1
CDR3 DNA: TGCAGCGTTGAAGATCGAGTAGCGGGAGATGTAGATACGCAGTATTTT
CDR3 protein: CSVEDRVAGDVDTQYF

D gene: TRBD2
clone size: -
J gene: TRBJ2-1
V gene: TRBV7-6
CDR3 DNA: TGTGCCAGCAGCCAAACTAGCGGGGGCAGGCACAATGAGCAGTTCTTC
CDR3 protein: CASSQTSGGRHNEQFF

D gene: -
clone size: once
J gene: TRBJ2-3
V gene: TRBV12-5
CDR3 DNA: TGTGCTAGTGGACGGACACCGTTCACAGATACGCAGTATTTT
CDR3 protein: CASGRTPFTDTQYF

D gene: -
clone size: -
J gene: TRBJ2-7
V gene: TRBV6-2/TRBV6-3
CDR3 DNA: TGTGCCAGCAGTAAGAGCCCCTACGAGCAGTACTTC
CDR3 protein: CASSKSPYEQYF

D gene: -
clone size: -
J gene: TRBJ2-2
V gene: TRBV3-1/TRBV3-2
CDR3 DNA: TGTGCCAGCAGCCAAGTTTCGGGATCTCCCACCGGGGAGCTGTTTTTT
CDR3 protein: CASSQVSGSPTGELFF

D gene: -
clone size: -
J gene: TRBJ2-3
V gene: TRBV7-9
CDR3 DNA: TGTGCCAGCAGCTTGGCCCGCAGGGGCACAGATACGCAGTATTTT
CDR3 protein: CASSLARRGTDTQYF

D gene: TRBD1
clone size: -
J gene: TRBJ2-5
V gene: TRBV6-5
CDR3 DNA: TGTGCCAGCAGTTACTGGCAGGGGGCCGGAGAGACCCAGTACTTC
CDR3 protein: CASSYWQGAGETQYF

D gene: TRBD2
clone size: -
J gene: TRBJ2-3
V gene: TRBV10-3
CDR3 DNA: TGTGCCATCAGTCCTAGCGGGGGGCCTACAGATACGCAGTATTTT
CDR3 protein: CAISPSGGPTDTQYF

D gene: TRBD1
clone size: few
J gene: TRBJ1-4
V gene: TRBV3-1/TRBV3-2
CDR3 DNA: TGTGCCAGCAGCCCCACAAGGGACAGGTGGGAAAAACTGTTTTTT
CDR3 protein: CASSPTRDRWEKLFF

D gene: TRBD1
clone size: -
J gene: TRBJ1-4
V gene: TRBV29-1
CDR3 DNA: TGCAGCGTTGAACGGGACAGGGGGAAAGAACTGTTTTTT
CDR3 protein: CSVERDRGKELFF

D gene: -
clone size: -
J gene: TRBJ1-6
V gene: TRBV5-4
CDR3 DNA: TGTGCCAGCAGCTTGAAGGGGTTCCAAGCACCCCTCCACTTT
CDR3 protein: CASSLKGFQAPLHF

D gene: -
clone size: once
J gene: TRBJ1-6
V gene: TRBV7-9
CDR3 DNA: TGTGCCAGCAGCTTTGGTCCAGGGAATTCACCCCTCCACTTT
CDR3 protein: CASSFGPGNSPLHF